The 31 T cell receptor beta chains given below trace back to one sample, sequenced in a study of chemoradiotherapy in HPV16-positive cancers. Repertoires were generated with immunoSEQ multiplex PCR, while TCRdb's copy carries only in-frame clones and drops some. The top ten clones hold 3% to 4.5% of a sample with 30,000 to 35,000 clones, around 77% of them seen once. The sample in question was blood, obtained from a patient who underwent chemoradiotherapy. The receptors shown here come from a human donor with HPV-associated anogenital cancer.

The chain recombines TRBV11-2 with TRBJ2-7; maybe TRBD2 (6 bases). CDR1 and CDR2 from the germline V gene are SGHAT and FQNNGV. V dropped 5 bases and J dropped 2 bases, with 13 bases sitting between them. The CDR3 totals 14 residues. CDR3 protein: CASSPGTSAYEQYF. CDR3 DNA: TGTGCCAGCAGCCCTGGGACTTCGGCCTACGAGCAGTACTTC.

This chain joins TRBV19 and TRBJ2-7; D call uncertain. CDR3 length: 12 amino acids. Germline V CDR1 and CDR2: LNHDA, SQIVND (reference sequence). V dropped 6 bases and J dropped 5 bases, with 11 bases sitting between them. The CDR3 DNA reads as TGTGCCAGTAGAGCCTCAATTAACGAGCAGTACTTC. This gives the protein CASRASINEQYF.

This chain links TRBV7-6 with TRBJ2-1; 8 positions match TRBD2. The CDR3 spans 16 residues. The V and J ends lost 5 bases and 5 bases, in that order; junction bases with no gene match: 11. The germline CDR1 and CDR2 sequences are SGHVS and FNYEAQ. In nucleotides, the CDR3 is TGTGCCAGCAGCCCGCCCCGGGCTAGCGGGCACAATGAGCAGTTCTTC. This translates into CASSPPRASGHNEQFF. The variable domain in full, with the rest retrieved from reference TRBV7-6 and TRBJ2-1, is GAGVSQSPRYKVTKRGQDVALRCDPISGHVSLYWYRQALGQGPEFLTYFNYEAQQDKSGLPNDRFSAERPEGSISTLTIQRTEQRDSAMYRCASSPPRASGHNEQFFGPGTRLTVL.

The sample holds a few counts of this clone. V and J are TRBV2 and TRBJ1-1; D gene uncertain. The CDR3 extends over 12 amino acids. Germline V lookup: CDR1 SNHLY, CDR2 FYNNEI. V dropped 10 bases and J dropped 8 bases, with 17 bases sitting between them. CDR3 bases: TGTGCCATCCATGGAGGATTTCGAGAAGCTTTCTTT. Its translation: CAIHGGFREAFF. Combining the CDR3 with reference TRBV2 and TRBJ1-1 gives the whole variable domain EPEVTQTPSHQVTQMGQEVILRCVPISNHLYFYWYRQILGQKVEFLVSFYNNEISEKSEIFDDQFSVERPDGSNFTLKIRSTKLEDSAMYFCAIHGGFREAFFGQGTRLTVV.

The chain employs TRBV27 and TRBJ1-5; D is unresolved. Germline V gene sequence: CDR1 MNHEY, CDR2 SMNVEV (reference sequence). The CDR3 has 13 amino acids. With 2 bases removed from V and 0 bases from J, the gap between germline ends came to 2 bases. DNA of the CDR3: TGTGCCAGCAGTTTAAGTAGCAATCAGCCCCAGCATTTT. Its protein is CASSLSSNQPQHF.

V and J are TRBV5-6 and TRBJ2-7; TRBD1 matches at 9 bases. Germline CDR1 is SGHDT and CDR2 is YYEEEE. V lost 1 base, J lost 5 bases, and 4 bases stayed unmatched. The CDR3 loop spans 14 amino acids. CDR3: CASSLTGGSDEQYF. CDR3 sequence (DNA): TGTGCCAGCAGCTTGACAGGGGGCTCGGACGAGCAGTACTTC.

CDR3 sequence: CASSDPTGVTEAFF. The CDR3 nucleotides are TGTGCCAGCAGTGACCCGACAGGGGTAACTGAAGCTTTCTTT. This chain joins TRBV25-1 and TRBJ1-1; 8 bases are a match to TRBD1. The ends lost 3 bases at V and 5 bases at J; junction bases unmatched: 5. This CDR3 is built from 14 residues. Per the germline V gene, CDR1 is MGHDK and CDR2 is SYGVNS. The full variable domain, its missing parts supplied by reference TRBV25-1 and TRBJ1-1, is EADIYQTPRYLVIGTGKKITLECSQTMGHDKMYWYQQDPGMELHLIHYSYGVNSTEKGDLSSESTVSRIRTEHFPLTLESARPSHTSQYLCASSDPTGVTEAFFGQGTRLTVV.

The CDR3 loop reads CASSLPSLSSYEQYF. The CDR3 DNA reads as TGTGCCAGCAGCTTGCCCTCGCTTAGCTCCTACGAGCAGTACTTC. The chain uses TRBV5-8 and TRBJ2-7, with D unclear. V lost 1 base and J lost 0, with 11 bases in between. CDR3 length: 15 amino acids. Germline V gene data show CDR1 as SGHTS and CDR2 as YDEGEE.

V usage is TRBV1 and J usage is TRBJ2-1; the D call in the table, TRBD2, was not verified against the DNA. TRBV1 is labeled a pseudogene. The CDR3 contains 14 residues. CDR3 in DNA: TGCACCAGCAGCCAAGTAGCGGTTCGCAATGAGCAGTTCTTC. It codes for CTSSQVAVRNEQFF.

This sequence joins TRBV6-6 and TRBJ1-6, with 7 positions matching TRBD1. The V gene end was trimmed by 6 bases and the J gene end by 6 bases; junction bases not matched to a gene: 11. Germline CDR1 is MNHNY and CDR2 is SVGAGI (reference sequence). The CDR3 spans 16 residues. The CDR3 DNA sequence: TGTGCCAGCAGCACCGAGGGACAGCGGGGTAATTCACCCCTCCACTTT. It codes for CASSTEGQRGNSPLHF.

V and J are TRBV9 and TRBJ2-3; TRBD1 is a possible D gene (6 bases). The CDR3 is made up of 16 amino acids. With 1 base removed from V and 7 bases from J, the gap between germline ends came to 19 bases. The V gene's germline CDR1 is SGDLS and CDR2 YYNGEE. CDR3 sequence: CASSVLGGGGLNTQYF. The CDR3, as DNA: TGTGCCAGCAGCGTATTGGGTGGGGGCGGATTGAATACGCAGTATTTT.

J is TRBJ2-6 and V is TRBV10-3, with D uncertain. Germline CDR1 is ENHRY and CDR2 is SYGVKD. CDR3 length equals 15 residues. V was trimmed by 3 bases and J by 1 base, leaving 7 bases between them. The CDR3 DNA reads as TGTGCCATCAGTGACAGCTCGTCTGGGGCCAACGTCCTGACTTTC. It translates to CAISDSSSGANVLTF.

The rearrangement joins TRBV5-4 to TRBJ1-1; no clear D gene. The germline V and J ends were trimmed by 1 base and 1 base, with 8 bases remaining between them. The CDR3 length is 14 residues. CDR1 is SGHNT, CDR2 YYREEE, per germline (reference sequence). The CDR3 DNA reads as TGTGCCAGCAGCTTGTCTGGGAGGAACACTGAAGCTTTCTTT. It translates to CASSLSGRNTEAFF.

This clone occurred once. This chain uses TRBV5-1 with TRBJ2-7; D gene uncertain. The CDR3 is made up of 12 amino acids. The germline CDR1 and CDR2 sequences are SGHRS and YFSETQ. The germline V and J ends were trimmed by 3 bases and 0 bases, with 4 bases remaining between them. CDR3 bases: TGCGCCAGCAGCTCGGACTCCTACGAGCAGTACTTC. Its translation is CASSSDSYEQYF.

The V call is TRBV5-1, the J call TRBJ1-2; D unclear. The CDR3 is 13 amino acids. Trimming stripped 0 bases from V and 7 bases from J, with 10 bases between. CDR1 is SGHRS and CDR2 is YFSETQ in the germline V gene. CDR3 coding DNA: TGCGCCAGCAGCTTGGGGGGTTCAGGTGGCTACACCTTC. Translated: CASSLGGSGGYTF.

CDR3 DNA: TGTGCCAGCAGCGTAGCTACGGGGGGCCCCATATATTTT. This sequence encodes CASSVATGGPIYF. This rearrangement joins TRBV9 to TRBJ1-3; D is perhaps TRBD1 (6 bases). V gave up 0 bases and J gave up 11 bases, with 12 bases separating them. Germline V gene lookup returns CDR1 SGDLS and CDR2 YYNGEE. This CDR3 is 13 amino acids long.

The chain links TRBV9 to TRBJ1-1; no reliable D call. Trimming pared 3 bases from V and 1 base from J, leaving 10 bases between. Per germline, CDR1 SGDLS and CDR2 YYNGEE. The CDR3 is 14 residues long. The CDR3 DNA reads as TGTGCCAGCAGCGAACGAGCGACGAACACTGAAGCTTTCTTT. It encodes CASSERATNTEAFF.

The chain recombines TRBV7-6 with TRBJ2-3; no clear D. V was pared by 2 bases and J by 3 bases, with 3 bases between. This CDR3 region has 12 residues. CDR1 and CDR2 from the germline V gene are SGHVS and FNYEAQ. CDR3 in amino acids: CASSLSTDTQYF. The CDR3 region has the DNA TGTGCCAGCAGCTTAAGTACAGATACGCAGTATTTT.

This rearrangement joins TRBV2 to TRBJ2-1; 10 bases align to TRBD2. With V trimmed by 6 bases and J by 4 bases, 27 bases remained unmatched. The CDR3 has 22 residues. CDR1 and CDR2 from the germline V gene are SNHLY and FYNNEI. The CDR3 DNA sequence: TGTGCCAGCAGGGACCGACGGACTAGCGGACAGCCGAGCCCGAAGAATTACAATGAGCAGTTCTTC. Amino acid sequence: CASRDRRTSGQPSPKNYNEQFF.

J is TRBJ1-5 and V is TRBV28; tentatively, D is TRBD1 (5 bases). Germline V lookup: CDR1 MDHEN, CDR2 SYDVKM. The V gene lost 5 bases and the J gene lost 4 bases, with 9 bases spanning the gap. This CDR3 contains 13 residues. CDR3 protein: CASSPYRNQPQHF. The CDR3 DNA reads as TGTGCCAGCAGTCCATACAGGAATCAGCCCCAGCATTTT.

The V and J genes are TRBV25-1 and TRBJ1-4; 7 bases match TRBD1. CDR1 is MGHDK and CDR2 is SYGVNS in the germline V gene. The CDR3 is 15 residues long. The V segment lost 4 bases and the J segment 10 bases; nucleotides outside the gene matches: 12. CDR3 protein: CASSVSSQGLGKLFF. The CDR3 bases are TGTGCCAGCAGTGTTTCCTCACAGGGGTTGGGAAAACTGTTTTTT. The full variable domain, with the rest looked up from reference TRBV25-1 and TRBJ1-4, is EADIYQTPRYLVIGTGKKITLECSQTMGHDKMYWYQQDPGMELHLIHYSYGVNSTEKGDLSSESTVSRIRTEHFPLTLESARPSHTSQYLCASSVSSQGLGKLFFGSGTQLSVL.

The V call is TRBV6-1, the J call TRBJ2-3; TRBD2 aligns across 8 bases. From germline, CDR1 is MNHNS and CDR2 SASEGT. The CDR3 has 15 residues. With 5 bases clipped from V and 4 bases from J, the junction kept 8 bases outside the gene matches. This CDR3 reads CASSHGGARADTQYF. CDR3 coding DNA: TGTGCCAGCAGTCACGGGGGGGCCCGGGCAGATACGCAGTATTTT.

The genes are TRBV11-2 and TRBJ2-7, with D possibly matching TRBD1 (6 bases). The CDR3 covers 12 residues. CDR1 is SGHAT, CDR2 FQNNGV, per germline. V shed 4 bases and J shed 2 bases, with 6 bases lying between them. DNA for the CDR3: TGTGCCAGCAGCTCAGGGGCCTACGAGCAGTACTTC. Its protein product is CASSSGAYEQYF.

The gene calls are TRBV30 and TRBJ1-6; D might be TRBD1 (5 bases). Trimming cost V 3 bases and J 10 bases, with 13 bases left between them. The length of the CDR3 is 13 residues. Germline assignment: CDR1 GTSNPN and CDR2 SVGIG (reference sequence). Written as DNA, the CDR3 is TGTGCCTGGAGCACCGGGACCAACTCACCCCTCCACTTT. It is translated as CAWSTGTNSPLHF.

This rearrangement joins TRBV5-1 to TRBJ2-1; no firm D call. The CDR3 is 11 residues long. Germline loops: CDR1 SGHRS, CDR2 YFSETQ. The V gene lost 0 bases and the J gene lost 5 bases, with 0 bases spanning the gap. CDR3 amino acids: CASSLDNEQFF. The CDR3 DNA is TGCGCCAGCAGCTTGGACAATGAGCAGTTCTTC.

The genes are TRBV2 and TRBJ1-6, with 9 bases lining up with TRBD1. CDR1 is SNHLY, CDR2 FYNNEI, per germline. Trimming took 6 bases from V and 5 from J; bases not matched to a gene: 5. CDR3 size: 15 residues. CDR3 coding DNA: TGTGCCAGCAGGCCGGGACAGGGCAATAATTCACCCCTCCACTTT. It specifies CASRPGQGNNSPLHF.

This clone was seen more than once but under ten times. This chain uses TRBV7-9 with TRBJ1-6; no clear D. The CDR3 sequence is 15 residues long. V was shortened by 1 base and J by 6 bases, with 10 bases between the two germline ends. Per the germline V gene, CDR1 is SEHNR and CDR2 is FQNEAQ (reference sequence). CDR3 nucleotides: TGTGCCAGCAGCTTAGAGCCCAGCCTTAATTCACCCCTCCACTTT. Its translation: CASSLEPSLNSPLHF.

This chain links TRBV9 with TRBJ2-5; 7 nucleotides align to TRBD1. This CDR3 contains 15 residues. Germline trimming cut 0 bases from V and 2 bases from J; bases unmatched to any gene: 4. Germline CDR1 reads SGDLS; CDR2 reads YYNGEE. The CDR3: CASSVGQGEQETQYF. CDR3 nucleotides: TGTGCCAGCAGCGTAGGGCAGGGGGAACAAGAGACCCAGTACTTC.

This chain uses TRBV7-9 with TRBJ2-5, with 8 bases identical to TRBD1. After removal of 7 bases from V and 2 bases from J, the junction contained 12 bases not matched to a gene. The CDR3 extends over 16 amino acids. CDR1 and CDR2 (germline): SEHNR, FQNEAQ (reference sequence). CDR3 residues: CASTIPGQGTQETQYF. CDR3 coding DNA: TGTGCCAGCACCATACCCGGACAGGGCACTCAAGAGACCCAGTACTTC. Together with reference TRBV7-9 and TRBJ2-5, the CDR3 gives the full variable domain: DTGVSQNPRHKITKRGQNVTFRCDPISEHNRLYWYRQTLGQGPEFLTYFQNEAQLEKSRLLSDRFSAERPKGSFSTLEIQRTEQGDSAMYLCASTIPGQGTQETQYFGPGTRLLVL.

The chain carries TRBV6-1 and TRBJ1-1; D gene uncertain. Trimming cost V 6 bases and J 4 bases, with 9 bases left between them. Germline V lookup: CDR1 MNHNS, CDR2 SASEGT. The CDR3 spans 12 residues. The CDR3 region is CASSAGSTEAFF. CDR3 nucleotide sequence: TGTGCCAGCAGCGCAGGAAGCACTGAAGCTTTCTTT.

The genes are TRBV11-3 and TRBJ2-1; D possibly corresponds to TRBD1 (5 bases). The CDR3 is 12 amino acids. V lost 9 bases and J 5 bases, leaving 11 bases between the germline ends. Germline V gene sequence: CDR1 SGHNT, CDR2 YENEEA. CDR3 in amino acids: CASQGSHNEQFF. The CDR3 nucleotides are TGTGCCAGTCAGGGCAGCCACAATGAGCAGTTCTTC.